This entry lists 17 T cell receptor beta chains sequenced from one sample in a study of cytomegalovirus exposure and HLA in healthy donors. Assay used: immunoSEQ multiplex PCR; TCRdb lists only in-frame clones, some missing. Of around 120,000 clones in the sample, more than 70% were seen once. The sequencing input was PBMCs. Every receptor here comes from a man younger than 30 in good health and CMV-seronegative.

This clone came up once. The V and J genes are TRBV30 and TRBJ2-1, with 8 bases lining up with TRBD1. Germline values: CDR1 GTSNPN, CDR2 SVGIG (reference sequence). CDR3 size: 14 residues. With 2 bases clipped from V and 5 bases from J, the junction kept 5 bases outside the gene matches. The CDR3 sequence: CAWSTGQGNNEQFF. CDR3 DNA: TGTGCCTGGAGTACAGGACAGGGCAACAATGAGCAGTTCTTC.

The chain carries TRBV27 and TRBJ1-2; 10 bases are a match to TRBD1. CDR1 MNHEY and CDR2 SMNVEV come from the germline V gene (reference sequence). With 5 bases clipped from V and 7 bases from J, the junction kept 7 bases outside the gene matches. The CDR3 length is 14 residues. The CDR3 spells CASSTLDRGLGYTF. CDR3 coding DNA: TGTGCCAGCAGTACCTTAGACAGGGGGCTTGGCTACACCTTC.

This chain joins TRBV27 and TRBJ2-5, with TRBD1 matching 12 bases. The CDR3 loop spans 19 amino acids. Losses at the gene ends were 4 bases for V and 4 bases for J; bases not matched to a gene: 16. Germline-derived CDR1 and CDR2 are MNHEY and SMNVEV (reference sequence). The CDR3 DNA reads as TGTGCCAGCAGTTCCCCATCTTGGGGGGGACAGGGGGCCACAGAGACCCAGTACTTC. Its protein is CASSSPSWGGQGATETQYF.

V and J are TRBV7-9 and TRBJ2-2; D is unresolved. Trimming stripped 2 bases from V and 2 bases from J, with 3 bases between. The CDR3 has 13 residues. The germline CDR1 and CDR2 sequences are SEHNR and FQNEAQ (reference sequence). In DNA form, the CDR3 reads TGTGCCAGCAGCTTAACAAACACCGGGGAGCTGTTTTTT. Protein sequence: CASSLTNTGELFF. Filled out from reference TRBV7-9 and TRBJ2-2, the complete variable domain reads DTGVSQNPRHKITKRGQNVTFRCDPISEHNRLYWYRQTLGQGPEFLTYFQNEAQLEKSRLLSDRFSAERPKGSFSTLEIQRTEQGDSAMYLCASSLTNTGELFFGEGSRLTVL.

This chain connects TRBV9 to TRBJ2-2; D gene unclear. Trimming pared 0 bases from V and 7 bases from J, leaving 10 bases between. The length of the CDR3 is 14 residues. Germline loops: CDR1 SGDLS, CDR2 YYNGEE. The CDR3 coding sequence is TGTGCCAGCAGCGTAGTACAAAATCACGGGGAGCTGTTTTTT. Its protein product is CASSVVQNHGELFF. Looking up the rest from reference TRBV9 and TRBJ2-2 gives the full variable domain: DSGVTQTPKHLITATGQRVTLRCSPRSGDLSVYWYQQSLDQGLQFLIQYYNGEERAKGNILERFSAQQFPDLHSELNLSSLELGDSALYFCASSVVQNHGELFFGEGSRLTVL.

J is TRBJ2-2 and V is TRBV2; tentative D call: TRBD1 (6 bases). The V end lost 9 bases, the J end lost 2 bases, and 7 bases lay between the germline ends. The CDR3 is 12 residues long. Germline CDR1 SNHLY, CDR2 FYNNEI. CDR3 amino acids: CARGGNTGELFF. The CDR3 coding sequence is TGTGCCAGAGGGGGAAACACCGGGGAGCTGTTTTTT. Filled out from reference TRBV2 and TRBJ2-2, the complete variable domain reads EPEVTQTPSHQVTQMGQEVILRCVPISNHLYFYWYRQILGQKVEFLVSFYNNEISEKSEIFDDQFSVERPDGSNFTLKIRSTKLEDSAMYFCARGGNTGELFFGEGSRLTVL.

The chain has TRBV6-1 and TRBJ1-2; 9 bases line up with TRBD1. J lost 8 bases, V lost 8 bases, and 15 bases had no gene match. CDR3 size: 15 residues. From germline, CDR1 is MNHNS and CDR2 SASEGT. The CDR3 DNA follows: TGTGCCAGCCTGGAGATGGGACAGGGATCCTACGGCTACACCTTC. Protein product: CASLEMGQGSYGYTF.

V gene TRBV4-1 combines with J gene TRBJ2-5, with TRBD2 as a possible D gene (5 bases). This CDR3 is built from 13 residues. V lost 2 bases, J lost 7 bases, and 11 bases lay in between. The germline V gene has CDR1 MGHRA and CDR2 YSYEKL. The CDR3 region is CASSQSSEGTQYF. CDR3 sequence (DNA): TGCGCCAGCAGCCAATCCTCAGAGGGGACCCAGTACTTC.

This clone was seen only a few times. V is TRBV25-1 and J is TRBJ1-2; 7 nucleotides line up with TRBD1. V shed 7 bases and J 5 bases; nucleotides not matched to a gene: 10. CDR1 is MGHDK and CDR2 is SYGVNS in the germline V gene. This CDR3 region has 14 residues. The CDR3 is CASTPGQTAYGYTF. CDR3 nucleotide sequence: TGTGCCAGCACCCCGGGACAGACCGCGTATGGCTACACCTTC.

This chain links TRBV7-8 with TRBJ1-5, with no clear D. There are 12 residues in the CDR3. V was pared by 4 bases and J by 9 bases, with 10 bases between. Germline V gene lookup returns CDR1 SGHVS and CDR2 FQNEAQ. CDR3 in amino acids: CASSSKGGPQHF. In DNA, the CDR3 is TGTGCCAGCAGCTCAAAAGGAGGGCCCCAGCATTTT.

This sequence joins TRBV9 and TRBJ1-2; D uncertain. Trimming took off 0 bases at V and 4 bases at J, with 13 bases between the two ends. Per the germline V gene, CDR1 is SGDLS and CDR2 is YYNGEE. The length of the CDR3 is 15 residues. CDR3 DNA: TGTGCCAGCAGCGTAGATAGGGAGCGTGGCTATGGCTACACCTTC. Encoded protein: CASSVDRERGYGYTF.

The chain combines TRBV18 with TRBJ2-3; the D gene is possibly TRBD2 (6 bases). CDR3 length: 16 amino acids. Germline V gene sequence: CDR1 KGHSH, CDR2 LQKENI. Deletions cut 3 bases from V and 3 bases from J, with 16 bases between. The CDR3 sequence is CASSPLVAGRTDTQYF. The CDR3, as DNA: TGTGCCAGCTCACCGTTGGTGGCAGGGAGGACAGATACGCAGTATTTT.

The gene calls are TRBV28 and TRBJ1-5; 7 bases line up with TRBD1. The CDR3 has 15 residues. With V trimmed by 2 bases and J by 3 bases, 4 bases remained unmatched. Germline CDR1 reads MDHEN; CDR2 reads SYDVKM. The CDR3 DNA reads as TGTGCCAGCAGTTTAGAGGGACAGTTCAATCAGCCCCAGCATTTT. Amino acid sequence: CASSLEGQFNQPQHF.

CDR3 sequence reads: CASSMTTGGLGEQYF. DNA of the CDR3: TGCGCCAGCAGCATGACTACAGGGGGCTTAGGCGAGCAGTACTTC. The chain joins TRBV5-1 to TRBJ2-7; 9 nucleotides match TRBD1. CDR3 size: 15 residues. The germline V gene has CDR1 SGHRS and CDR2 YFSETQ. V lost 4 bases, J lost 6 bases, and 11 bases stayed unmatched.

The chain couples TRBV6-5 to TRBJ1-4; D unclear. There are 12 residues in the CDR3. CDR1 is MNHEY and CDR2 is SVGAGI in the germline V gene. V shed 6 bases and J shed 5 bases, with 7 bases lying between them. For the CDR3, the DNA is TGTGCCAGCAGGGCTCCGAATGAAAAACTGTTTTTT. This encodes CASRAPNEKLFF.

The V gene is TRBV19, the J gene TRBJ2-6; D possibly corresponds to TRBD2 (5 bases). The CDR3 covers 15 residues. CDR1 is LNHDA, CDR2 SQIVND, per germline (reference sequence). V lost 5 bases, J lost 0 bases, and 8 bases lay in between. CDR3 in DNA: TGTGCCAGTAGTTCGGGGAGCTCTGGGGCCAACGTCCTGACTTTC. It yields the protein CASSSGSSGANVLTF.

The J gene is TRBJ2-7, the V gene TRBV19; D is perhaps TRBD2 (5 bases). V shed 3 bases and J shed 4 bases, with 16 bases lying between them. This CDR3 has 15 residues. The germline gives CDR1 LNHDA, CDR2 SQIVND (reference sequence). DNA of the CDR3: TGTGCCAGTAGTATTTATAGAGGGAGTAATTACGAGCAGTACTTC. Protein: CASSIYRGSNYEQYF. Using reference TRBV19 and TRBJ2-7 for the parts outside the CDR3, the full variable domain is DGGITQSPKYLFRKEGQNVTLSCEQNLNHDAMYWYRQDPGQGLRLIYYSQIVNDFQKGDIAEGYSVSREKKESFPLTVTSAQKNPTAFYLCASSIYRGSNYEQYFGPGTRLTVT.